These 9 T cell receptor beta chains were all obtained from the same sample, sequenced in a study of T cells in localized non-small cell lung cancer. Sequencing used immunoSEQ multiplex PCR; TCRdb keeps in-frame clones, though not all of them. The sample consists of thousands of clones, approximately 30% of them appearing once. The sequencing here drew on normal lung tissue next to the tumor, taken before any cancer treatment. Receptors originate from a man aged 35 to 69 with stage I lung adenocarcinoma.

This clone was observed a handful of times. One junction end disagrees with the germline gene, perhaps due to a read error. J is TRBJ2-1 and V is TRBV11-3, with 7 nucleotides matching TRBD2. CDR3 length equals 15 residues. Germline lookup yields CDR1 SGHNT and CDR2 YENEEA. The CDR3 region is CASSLGTNSYNEQFF. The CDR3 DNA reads TGTGCTAGCAGCCTGGGGACTAACTCCTACAATGAGCAGTTCTTC.

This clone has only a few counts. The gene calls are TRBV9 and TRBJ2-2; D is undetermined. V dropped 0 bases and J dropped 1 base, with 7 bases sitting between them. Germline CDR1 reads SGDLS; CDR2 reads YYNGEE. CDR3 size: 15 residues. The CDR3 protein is CASSVDPGNTGELFF. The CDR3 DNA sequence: TGTGCCAGCAGCGTAGATCCAGGGAACACCGGGGAGCTGTTTTTT.

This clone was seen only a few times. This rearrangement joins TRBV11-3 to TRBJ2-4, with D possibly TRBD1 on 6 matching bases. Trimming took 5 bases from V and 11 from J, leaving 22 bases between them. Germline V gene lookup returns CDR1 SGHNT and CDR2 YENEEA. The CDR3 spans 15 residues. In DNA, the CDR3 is TGTGCCAGCAGCAGCCGGGACACCCGACGGGTCGTTCAGTACTTC. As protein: CASSSRDTRRVVQYF.

CDR3: CASSPGQHTGELFF. The CDR3 region has the DNA TGTGCCAGCTCTCCGGGGCAGCACACCGGGGAGCTGTTTTTT. This chain joins TRBV18 and TRBJ2-2; D may be TRBD1 or TRBD2 (5 bases each). This CDR3 comprises 14 residues. V was cut by 6 bases and J by 3 bases, with 11 bases left in between. In germline, CDR1 is KGHSH, CDR2 LQKENI.

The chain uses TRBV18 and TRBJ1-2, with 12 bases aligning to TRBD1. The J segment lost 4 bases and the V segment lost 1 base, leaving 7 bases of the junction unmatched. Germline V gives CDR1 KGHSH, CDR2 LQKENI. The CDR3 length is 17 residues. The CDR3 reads CASSPRIEGQGAYGYTF. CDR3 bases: TGTGCCAGCTCACCACGAATCGAGGGACAGGGGGCCTATGGCTACACCTTC.

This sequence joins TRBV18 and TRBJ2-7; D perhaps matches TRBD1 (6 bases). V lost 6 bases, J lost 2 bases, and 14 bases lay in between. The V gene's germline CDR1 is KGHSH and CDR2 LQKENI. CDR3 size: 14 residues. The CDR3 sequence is CASSQQGNAYEQYF. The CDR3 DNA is TGTGCCAGCTCTCAACAGGGAAATGCCTACGAGCAGTACTTC. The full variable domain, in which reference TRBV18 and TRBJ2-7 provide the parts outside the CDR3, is NAGVMQNPRHLVRRRGQEARLRCSPMKGHSHVYWYRQLPEEGLKFMVYLQKENIIDESGMPKERFSAEFPKEGPSILRIQQVVRGDSAAYFCASSQQGNAYEQYFGPGTRLTVT.

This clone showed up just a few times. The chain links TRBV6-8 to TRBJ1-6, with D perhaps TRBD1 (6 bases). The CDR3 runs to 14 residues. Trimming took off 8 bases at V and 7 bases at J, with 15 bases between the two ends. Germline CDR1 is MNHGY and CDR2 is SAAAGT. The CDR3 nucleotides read TGTGCCAGCCTAGTTTTGGGACAAAATTCACCCCTCCACTTT. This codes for CASLVLGQNSPLHF.

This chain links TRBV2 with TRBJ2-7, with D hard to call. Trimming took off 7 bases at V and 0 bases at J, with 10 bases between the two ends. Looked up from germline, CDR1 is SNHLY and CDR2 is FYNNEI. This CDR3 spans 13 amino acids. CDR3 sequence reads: CASNGVGSYEQYF. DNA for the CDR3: TGTGCCAGCAACGGCGTGGGCTCCTACGAGCAGTACTTC.

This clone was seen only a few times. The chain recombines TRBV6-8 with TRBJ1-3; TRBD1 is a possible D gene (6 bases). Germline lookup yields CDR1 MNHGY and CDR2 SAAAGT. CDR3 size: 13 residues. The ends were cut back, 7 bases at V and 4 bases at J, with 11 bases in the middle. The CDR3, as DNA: TGTGCCAGCACCCCGGACAGAGGAAACACCATATATTTT. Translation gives CASTPDRGNTIYF.